Shown below are 22 T cell receptor beta chains from a single sample sequenced in a study of blood T cell repertoires in COVID-19. Assay used: immunoSEQ multiplex PCR; TCRdb lists only in-frame clones, some missing. The repertoire has roughly 150,000 clones, 89% of them found once; the top ten carry approximately 3%. The sample consisted of peripheral blood. These receptors were obtained from a man aged 60-69 years with acute or convalescent COVID-19.

In this sample, this clone turned up a few times. The chain is built from TRBV6-6 and TRBJ2-7, with 9 positions matching TRBD1. The CDR3 totals 15 residues. J gave up 1 base and V 5 bases, and 6 bases lay outside the gene matches. The germline V gene has CDR1 MNHNY and CDR2 SVGAGI (reference sequence). The CDR3 coding sequence is TGTGCCAGCAGTGCCCCGGGACAGGGATCCTACGAGCAGTACTTC. Amino acids: CASSAPGQGSYEQYF.

This chain uses TRBV19 with TRBJ2-7; the match to TRBD2 covers 13 bases. CDR1 and CDR2 from the germline V gene are LNHDA and SQIVND (reference sequence). V dropped 6 bases and J dropped 0; count of bases not matched to a gene: 11. This CDR3 contains 18 residues. Here the CDR3 reads CASSPGLAGAPFSYEQYF. CDR3 nucleotides: TGTGCCAGTAGCCCCGGACTAGCGGGGGCCCCTTTCTCCTACGAGCAGTACTTC.

V and J are TRBV7-6 and TRBJ1-3; D remains unclear. The CDR3 sequence is 12 residues long. The germline gives CDR1 SGHVS, CDR2 FNYEAQ. Trimming shortened V by 5 bases and J by 4 bases, and 6 bases separated the two germline ends. The CDR3 is CASSLRGNTIYF. For the CDR3, the DNA is TGTGCCAGCAGCCTCCGGGGAAACACCATATATTTT.

The chain couples TRBV27 to TRBJ1-1; D is possibly TRBD1 (5 bases). Germline CDR1 and CDR2: MNHEY and SMNVEV (reference sequence). The V and J ends lost 4 bases and 1 base respectively, with 13 bases between them. This CDR3 spans 15 amino acids. CDR3 sequence (DNA): TGTGCCAGCAGTTCTCAAGACAGATCGAACACTGAAGCTTTCTTT. It encodes CASSSQDRSNTEAFF.

The V call is TRBV29-1, the J call TRBJ2-7; TRBD1 agrees at 8 bases. J lost 5 bases, V lost 6 bases, and 3 bases had no gene match. This CDR3 contains 11 residues. Germline lookup yields CDR1 SQVTM and CDR2 ANQGSEA. This chain's CDR3 is CSVDRGNEQYF. The DNA for the CDR3 is TGCAGCGTAGACAGGGGCAACGAGCAGTACTTC.

This chain connects TRBV14 to TRBJ2-7; the match to TRBD2 covers 7 bases. From germline, CDR1 is SGHDN and CDR2 FVKESK. With 5 bases clipped from V and 2 bases from J, the junction kept 6 bases outside the gene matches. The CDR3 is made up of 14 amino acids. In nucleotides, the CDR3 is TGTGCCAGCAGCTACGGGGGACTACCCTACGAGCAGTACTTC. Translation gives CASSYGGLPYEQYF.

This clone was seen only once. V and J are TRBV5-5 and TRBJ1-2; 7 positions agree with TRBD1. Germline assignment: CDR1 SGHKS and CDR2 YYEKEE (reference sequence). The CDR3 spans 13 residues. V lost 2 bases to trimming and J lost 7 bases; unmatched junction nucleotides: 5. CDR3 amino acids: CASSLAGGSGYTF. The CDR3 DNA sequence: TGTGCCAGCAGCTTAGCAGGGGGGAGTGGCTACACCTTC.

V and J are TRBV7-9 and TRBJ2-1; 13 bases are a match to TRBD2. The CDR3 sequence is 17 residues long. Germline V gene data show CDR1 as SEHNR and CDR2 as FQNEAQ (reference sequence). Trimming at V came to 5 bases and at J to 4 bases, leaving 8 bases not matched to a gene. The CDR3 loop is CASSAGLAGVDYNEQFF. CDR3 coding DNA: TGTGCCAGCAGCGCAGGACTAGCGGGGGTCGATTACAATGAGCAGTTCTTC. Full variable domain (outside the CDR3, taken from reference TRBV7-9 and TRBJ2-1): DTGVSQNPRHKITKRGQNVTFRCDPISEHNRLYWYRQTLGQGPEFLTYFQNEAQLEKSRLLSDRFSAERPKGSFSTLEIQRTEQGDSAMYLCASSAGLAGVDYNEQFFGPGTRLTVL.

The J gene is TRBJ2-7, the V gene TRBV3-1 (or the pseudogene TRBV3-2); 9 positions agree with TRBD2. CDR1 is LGHDT, CDR2 YNNKEL, per germline (reference sequence). V lost 1 base, J lost 6 bases, and 10 bases stayed unmatched. CDR3 length: 16 amino acids. Here the CDR3 DNA reads TGTGCCAGCAGCCAAGGCGGGGGGGGGCCCCTAAGCGAGCAGTACTTC. Its protein is CASSQGGGGPLSEQYF.

This chain connects TRBV2 to TRBJ1-1, with TRBD1 identical over 7 bases. This CDR3 region has 13 residues. CDR1 is SNHLY and CDR2 is FYNNEI in the germline V gene. The V segment lost 10 bases and the J segment 4 bases; nucleotides outside the gene matches: 9. The CDR3 nucleotides are TGTGCCAACAGACAGGGCTTGGGCACTGAAGCTTTCTTT. Encoded protein: CANRQGLGTEAFF.

The chain employs TRBV6-5 and TRBJ1-5, with 8 bases that match TRBD1. Trimming removed 5 bases from V and 7 bases from J; junction bases left unmatched: 7. CDR1 is MNHEY and CDR2 is SVGAGI in the germline V gene. This CDR3 contains 14 residues. The CDR3 coding sequence is TGTGCCAGCAGTAATGACAGGGGACGACAGCCCCAGCATTTT. It specifies CASSNDRGRQPQHF.

The chain uses TRBV18 and TRBJ1-2, with D maybe TRBD1 (6 bases). This CDR3 region has 16 residues. The germline gives CDR1 KGHSH, CDR2 LQKENI. Trimming shortened V by 0 bases and J by 3 bases, and 14 bases separated the two germline ends. The CDR3 region has the DNA TGTGCCAGCTCACCACCGACAGGTGCTTTGTACTATGGCTACACCTTC. Protein: CASSPPTGALYYGYTF.

The chain links TRBV20-1 to TRBJ2-7, with D possibly being TRBD1 (6 bases). The CDR3 is 13 amino acids. The germline V and J ends were trimmed by 3 bases and 2 bases, with 11 bases remaining between them. From germline, CDR1 is DFQATT and CDR2 SNEGSKA (reference sequence). This CDR3 is CSASGGQPYEQYF. The CDR3, as DNA: TGCAGTGCTAGTGGCGGACAGCCCTACGAGCAGTACTTC.

Remarks on this clone: Other DNA sequences within the sample encode an identical CDR3. The gene calls are TRBV24-1 and TRBJ2-3; D is possibly TRBD1 (5 bases). The germline V gene encodes CDR1 KGHDR and CDR2 SFDVKD. The ends were cut back, 9 bases at V and 0 bases at J, with 9 bases in the middle. The CDR3 is 13 residues long. The CDR3 here is CATGAQSTDTQYF. The CDR3 DNA sequence: TGTGCCACCGGGGCACAAAGCACAGATACGCAGTATTTT.

V gene TRBV7-8 combines with J gene TRBJ1-6, with D possibly being TRBD1 (5 bases). Germline V lookup: CDR1 SGHVS, CDR2 FQNEAQ. The CDR3 is made up of 16 amino acids. Trimming removed 4 bases at V and 5 bases at J, with 15 bases between. The DNA of the CDR3 is TGTGCCAGCAGCTCGGGACTGGACCTCAATAATTCACCCCTCCACTTT. Residues: CASSSGLDLNNSPLHF.

This rearrangement joins TRBV27 to TRBJ1-1; 7 bases are shared with TRBD1. Per the germline V gene, CDR1 is MNHEY and CDR2 is SMNVEV (reference sequence). The CDR3 has 15 amino acids. Germline trimming cut 7 bases from V and 0 bases from J; bases unmatched to any gene: 8. DNA of the CDR3: TGTGCCAGCAAGCGGGCGGACAGGATGAACACTGAAGCTTTCTTT. Its translation is CASKRADRMNTEAFF.

This clone occurred a few times. V usage is TRBV2 and J usage is TRBJ1-6, with D unclear. CDR1 and CDR2 (germline): SNHLY, FYNNEI. V was shortened by 2 bases and J by 5 bases, with 10 bases between the two germline ends. The CDR3 is 15 residues long. CDR3 amino acids: CASSEFAGNNSPLHF. The CDR3, as DNA: TGTGCCAGCAGTGAATTCGCAGGCAATAATTCACCCCTCCACTTT.

The chain couples TRBV2 to TRBJ1-5, with 7 bases that match TRBD1. CDR1 and CDR2 (germline): SNHLY, FYNNEI. J lost 6 bases, V lost 3 bases, and 2 bases had no gene match. This CDR3 spans 13 amino acids. DNA of the CDR3: TGTGCCAGCAGTGAGTACAGGGGTCAGCCCCAGCATTTT. This encodes CASSEYRGQPQHF.

V usage is TRBV7-2 and J usage is TRBJ2-5, with a tentative D call TRBD1 (5 bases). Germline lookup yields CDR1 SGHTA and CDR2 FQGNSA. CDR3 length equals 16 residues. The ends were cut back, 4 bases at V and 4 bases at J, with 19 bases in the middle. The CDR3 loop reads CASSSTVGPSGETQYF. The CDR3 DNA is TGTGCCAGCAGCTCGACCGTGGGGCCGTCGGGAGAGACCCAGTACTTC.

Concerning this clone itself: This CDR3 is also generated by other DNA sequences in the sample. The chain joins TRBV3-1 (or the pseudogene TRBV3-2) to TRBJ1-5; possible D gene TRBD1, 6 bases. Germline CDR1 and CDR2: LGHDT and YNNKEL (reference sequence). Trimming pared 0 bases from V and 0 bases from J, leaving 12 bases between. CDR3 length: 17 residues. CDR3 sequence: CASSQERGGYSNQPQHF. CDR3 nucleotide sequence: TGTGCCAGCAGCCAAGAGCGTGGGGGCTATAGCAATCAGCCCCAGCATTTT.

This clone was recorded once. The CDR3 sequence is CASSLGQGSNTEAFF. CDR3 sequence (DNA): TGTGCCAGCAGCTTAGGTCAGGGTTCTAACACTGAAGCTTTCTTT. The V call is TRBV7-8, the J call TRBJ1-1; TRBD1 might be the D (5 bases). Trimming removed 1 base from V and 2 bases from J, with 11 bases in between. This CDR3 has 15 residues. The germline V gene encodes CDR1 SGHVS and CDR2 FQNEAQ.

V is TRBV29-1 and J is TRBJ2-7; D is possibly TRBD2 (6 bases). V was pared by 3 bases and J by 3 bases, with 15 bases between. CDR3 length: 14 amino acids. CDR1 SQVTM and CDR2 ANQGSEA come from the germline V gene. CDR3 bases: TGCAGCGTTGAGTCGGAGGGCGAGCGCTACGAGCAGTACTTC. Protein product: CSVESEGERYEQYF.